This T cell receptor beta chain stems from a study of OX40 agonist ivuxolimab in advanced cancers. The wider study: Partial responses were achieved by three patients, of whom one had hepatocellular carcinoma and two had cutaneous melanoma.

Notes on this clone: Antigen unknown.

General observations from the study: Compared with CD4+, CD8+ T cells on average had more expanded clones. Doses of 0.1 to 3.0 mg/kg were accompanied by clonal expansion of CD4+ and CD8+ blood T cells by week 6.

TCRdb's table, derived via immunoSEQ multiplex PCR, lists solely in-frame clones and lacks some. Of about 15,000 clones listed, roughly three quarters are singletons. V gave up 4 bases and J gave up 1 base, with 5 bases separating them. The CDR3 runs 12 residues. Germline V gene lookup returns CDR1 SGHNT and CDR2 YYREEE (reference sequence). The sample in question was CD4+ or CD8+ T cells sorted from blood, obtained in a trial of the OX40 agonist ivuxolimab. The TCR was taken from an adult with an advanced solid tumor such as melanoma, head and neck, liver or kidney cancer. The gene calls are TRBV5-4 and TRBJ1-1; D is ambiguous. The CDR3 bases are TGTGCCAGCAGCACGGGGAACACTGAAGCTTTCTTT. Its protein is CASSTGNTEAFF.